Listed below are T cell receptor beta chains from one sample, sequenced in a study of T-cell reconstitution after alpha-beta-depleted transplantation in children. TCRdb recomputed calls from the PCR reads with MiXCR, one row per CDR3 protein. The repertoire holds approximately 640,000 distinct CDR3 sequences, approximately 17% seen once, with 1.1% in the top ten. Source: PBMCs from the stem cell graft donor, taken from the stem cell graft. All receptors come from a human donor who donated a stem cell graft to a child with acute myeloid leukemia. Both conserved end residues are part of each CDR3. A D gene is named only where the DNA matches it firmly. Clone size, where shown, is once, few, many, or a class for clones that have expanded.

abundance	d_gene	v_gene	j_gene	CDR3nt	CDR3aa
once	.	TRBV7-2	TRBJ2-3	TGTGCCAGCAGCTTAGCGGCAGGGCGAGCAGATACGCAGTATTTT	CASSLAAGRADTQYF
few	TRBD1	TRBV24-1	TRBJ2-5	TGTGCCACCAGTGAACGGGGACAGGGTGAAGAGACCCAGTACTTC	CATSERGQGEETQYF
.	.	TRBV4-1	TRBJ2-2	TGCGCCAGCAGCCTACACGGGGGTTCCGGGGAGCTGTTTTTT	CASSLHGGSGELFF
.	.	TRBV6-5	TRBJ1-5	TGTGCCAGCACCCACAGTGGGCCGAGACAGCCCCAGCATTTT	CASTHSGPRQPQHF
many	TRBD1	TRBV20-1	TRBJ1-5	TGCAGTGCTAGAGATCTAGGACAGGGTTTGAATCAGCCCCAGCATTTT	CSARDLGQGLNQPQHF
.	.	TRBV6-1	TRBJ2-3	TGTGCGTCCGCCCTCAAAAAGGGCAGAACAGATACGCAGTATTTT	CASALKKGRTDTQYF
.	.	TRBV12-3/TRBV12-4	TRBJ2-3	TGTGCCAGTAGCGCAGGGGCGACAGATACGCAGTATTTT	CASSAGATDTQYF
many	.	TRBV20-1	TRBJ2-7	TGCAGTGCTAGAGATCTGAGGGGGACGGCTCTCGAGCAGTACTTC	CSARDLRGTALEQYF
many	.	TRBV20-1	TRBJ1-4	TGCAGTGCGAAACAGAACACTAATGAAAAACTGTTTTTT	CSAKQNTNEKLFF
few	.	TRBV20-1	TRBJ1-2	TGCAGTGCTAGTTCTTCGGACAGCTATGGCTACACCTTC	CSASSSDSYGYTF